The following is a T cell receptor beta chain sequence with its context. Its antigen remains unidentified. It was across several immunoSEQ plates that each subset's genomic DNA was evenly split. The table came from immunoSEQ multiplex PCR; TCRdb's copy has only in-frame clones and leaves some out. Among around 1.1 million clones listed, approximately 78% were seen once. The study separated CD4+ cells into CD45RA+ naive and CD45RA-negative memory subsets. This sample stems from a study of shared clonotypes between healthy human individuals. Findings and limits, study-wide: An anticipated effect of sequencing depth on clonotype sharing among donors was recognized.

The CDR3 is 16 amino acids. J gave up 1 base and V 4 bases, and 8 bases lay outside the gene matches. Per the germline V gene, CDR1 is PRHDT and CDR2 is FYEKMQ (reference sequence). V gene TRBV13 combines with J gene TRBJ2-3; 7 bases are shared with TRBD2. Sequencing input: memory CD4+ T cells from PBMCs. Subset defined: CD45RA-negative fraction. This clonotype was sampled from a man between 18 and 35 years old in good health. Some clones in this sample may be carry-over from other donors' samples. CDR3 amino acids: CASSSARSGGTDTQYF. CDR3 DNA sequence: TGTGCCAGCAGCTCAGCCAGGAGCGGGGGCACAGATACGCAGTATTTT.